The 6 T cell receptor beta chains listed next were all sequenced from one sample in a study of neurological immune-mediated disorders. One entry per CDR3 protein, called by TCRdb with MiXCR from the 5' RACE reads. Of 10,000 to 12,000 distinct CDR3 sequences listed, about 22% were seen once; the top ten hold about an eighth. Sequences were obtained from CD8+ T cells from blood. The receptors come from a woman aged 40 to 50 with multiple sclerosis.

Many counts were recorded for this clonotype. The chain combines TRBV25-1 with TRBJ1-1; 7 positions agree with TRBD1. Trimming cost V 4 bases and J 3 bases; bases outside gene matches: 8. Germline lookup yields CDR1 MGHDK and CDR2 SYGVNS. The CDR3 consists of 15 residues. The CDR3 spells CASSGPTGLDTEAFF. The CDR3 DNA sequence: TGTGCCAGCAGTGGACCGACAGGGTTGGACACTGAAGCTTTCTTT. Drawing the rest from reference TRBV25-1 and TRBJ1-1, the complete variable domain is EADIYQTPRYLVIGTGKKITLECSQTMGHDKMYWYQQDPGMELHLIHYSYGVNSTEKGDLSSESTVSRIRTEHFPLTLESARPSHTSQYLCASSGPTGLDTEAFFGQGTRLTVV.

This clonotype came up many times. The chain couples TRBV10-3 to TRBJ2-7; the D gene could be TRBD1 or TRBD2 (6 bases each). Germline V gives CDR1 ENHRY, CDR2 SYGVKD. This CDR3 contains 14 residues. Trimming shortened V by 9 bases and J by 4 bases, and 19 bases separated the two germline ends. CDR3 nucleotides: TGTGCCATTAGGGGGGAGGCCGTGAGTTACGAGCAGTACTTC. Its translation: CAIRGEAVSYEQYF.

This clonotype was detected many times. The chain couples TRBV7-9 to TRBJ2-3; D may be TRBD1 or TRBD2 (5 bases each). The CDR3 spans 12 residues. Germline V gene lookup returns CDR1 SEHNR and CDR2 FQNEAQ (reference sequence). The CDR3 loop is CSLGAFTDTQYF. The DNA of the CDR3 is TGTTCACTAGGGGCCTTCACAGATACGCAGTATTTT.

This clonotype appeared many times. The J gene is TRBJ1-1, the V gene TRBV11-1; D perhaps matches TRBD1 (5 bases). This CDR3 comprises 17 residues. Trimming pared 0 bases from V and 7 bases from J, leaving 21 bases between. Germline V gives CDR1 SGHAT, CDR2 FQDESV (reference sequence). In nucleotides, the CDR3 is TGTGCCAGCAGCTTAGCTTATCAAGGCTGGCAGGGTGATGAAGCTTTCTTT. Its protein is CASSLAYQGWQGDEAFF.

The table lists this clonotype with many counts. This chain uses TRBV6-5 with TRBJ1-1; D gene unclear. Germline CDR1 and CDR2: MNHEY and SVGAGI. V lost 7 bases to trimming and J lost 5 bases, with 11 bases between them. The CDR3 has 12 residues. The DNA for the CDR3 is TGTGCCAGCACCGAAACCGGGACTGAAGCTTTCTTT. Amino acids: CASTETGTEAFF.

This clonotype was detected many times. V gene TRBV5-1 combines with J gene TRBJ1-3; D is undetermined. The V end was cut by 0 bases, the J end by 0 bases, with 13 bases between. The germline V gene has CDR1 SGHRS and CDR2 YFSETQ. The CDR3 spans 17 residues. The CDR3, as DNA: TGCGCCAGCAGCTTGGATCCCGGCGTCTACTCTGGAAACACCATATATTTT. Encoded protein: CASSLDPGVYSGNTIYF.